A selection of T cell receptor beta chains follows, all from one sample in a study of blood T cell repertoires in COVID-19. Using immunoSEQ multiplex PCR, the repertoire was profiled, and TCRdb retains in-frame clones only, with some absent. The sample shows about 73,000 clones, nearly 90% of them seen only once. The specimen was peripheral blood. All receptors derive from an elderly man with acute or convalescent COVID-19. The CDR3 runs from the conserved cysteine through the conserved F or W. A D gene is named only where the DNA matches it firmly. A row's size may be missing; if present it is once, few, many or a size class.

abundance	v_gene	d_gene	j_gene	CDR3nt	CDR3aa
NA	TRBV5-4	NA	TRBJ1-3	TGTGCCAGCAGTTCTGGGCAGCGAAACACCATATATTTT	CASSSGQRNTIYF
NA	TRBV6-1	TRBD1	TRBJ1-2	TGTGCCAGCAGAGAAGACAGGGAGGGCTACACCTTC	CASREDREGYTF
NA	TRBV2	NA	TRBJ1-2	TGTGCCAGCAGTCGGGAGTCGAATAACTATGGCTACACCTTC	CASSRESNNYGYTF
NA	TRBV29-1	NA	TRBJ1-2	TGCAGCGTTGCCGTCCAGGGCCTCGCCTATGGCTACACCTTC	CSVAVQGLAYGYTF
NA	TRBV3-1/TRBV3-2	NA	TRBJ2-1	TGTGCCAGCAGCCTTAACTCTTACAATGAGCAGTTCTTC	CASSLNSYNEQFF
NA	TRBV21-1	NA	TRBJ1-3	TGTGCCAGCAGCAAAGAGGAATCGAGGACAGGTTTGGTTGACACCATATATTTT	CASSKEESRTGLVDTIYF
NA	TRBV11-2	NA	TRBJ2-5	TGTGCCAGCAGCTTGGGCAGCCGAGAGACCCAGTACTTC	CASSLGSRETQYF
NA	TRBV3-1/TRBV3-2	NA	TRBJ1-1	TGTGCCAGCATGGGAGGCACTGAAGCTTTCTTT	CASMGGTEAFF
NA	TRBV7-8	NA	TRBJ1-5	TGTGCCAGCAGCTTAGAGGGGGGGCCTCAGCCCCAGCATTTT	CASSLEGGPQPQHF
NA	TRBV2	TRBD2	TRBJ2-1	TGTGCCAGCAGTGGGACTAGCGGGGGGCCGGGTGAGCAGTTCTTC	CASSGTSGGPGEQFF
NA	TRBV10-3	TRBD1	TRBJ1-1	TGTGCCATCATGGGACAGGGAGAAACTGAAGCTTTCTTT	CAIMGQGETEAFF
NA	TRBV6-4	NA	TRBJ2-3	TGTGCCAGCAGGGCCCCTAGCACAGATACGCAGTATTTT	CASRAPSTDTQYF
NA	TRBV18	TRBD2	TRBJ2-7	TGTGCCAGCTCACCACTGAGCGGGAGGGCCTACGAGCAGTACTTC	CASSPLSGRAYEQYF
NA	TRBV4-1	TRBD2	TRBJ2-2	TGCGCCAGCAGCCAAGTAGGGACTAGCGGGAGGGCGGGTCGTGGCACCGGGGAGCTGTTTTTT	CASSQVGTSGRAGRGTGELFF
NA	TRBV2	NA	TRBJ1-1	TGTGCCAGCAGACCCGAAGGAGGGCCGGTGAACACTGAAGCTTTCTTT	CASRPEGGPVNTEAFF
NA	TRBV5-1	TRBD1	TRBJ1-1	TGCGCCAGCAGCAAGGACAGGGGAAACACTGAAGCTTTCTTT	CASSKDRGNTEAFF
NA	TRBV24-1	TRBD1	TRBJ2-4	TGTGCCACCAGTGATCCCGGGACAGTAGGGGGAAACATTCAGTACTTC	CATSDPGTVGGNIQYF
NA	TRBV2	TRBD1	TRBJ2-5	TGTGCCAGCAGTGGGACAGGCCAAGAGACCCAGTACTTC	CASSGTGQETQYF
NA	TRBV5-1	NA	TRBJ2-7	TGCGCCAGCAGCTTGGAAGGCAGGTTAACCTACGAGCAGTACTTC	CASSLEGRLTYEQYF
NA	TRBV2	NA	TRBJ1-2	TGTGCCAGCAGTGAGCGGAAACAGGACTATGGCTACACCTTC	CASSERKQDYGYTF
medium-sized	TRBV6-5	NA	TRBJ1-1	TGTGCCAGTTCGGGAGGCGCAGGGAAGGCTGAAGCTTTCTTT	CASSGGAGKAEAFF
NA	TRBV7-8	NA	TRBJ2-2	TGTGCCAGCAGCTTACTTAGCGCGAACACCGGGGAGCTGTTTTTT	CASSLLSANTGELFF
few	TRBV24-1	TRBD1	TRBJ1-1	TGTGCCACCAGATTGACAGGGGGACCGAACACTGAAGCTTTCTTT	CATRLTGGPNTEAFF
NA	TRBV7-2	NA	TRBJ2-7	TGTGCCAGCAGCTTAGAAGTCGGCTACGAGCAGTACTTC	CASSLEVGYEQYF
NA	TRBV3-1/TRBV3-2	TRBD1	TRBJ1-1	TGTGCCAGCAGCCCGACAGGGGGAGGGAACACTGAAGCTTTCTTT	CASSPTGGGNTEAFF
NA	TRBV5-1	NA	TRBJ1-5	TGCGCCAGCAGCTTCGGGGTGGGCAATCAGCCCCAGCATTTT	CASSFGVGNQPQHF